This entry lists 2 T cell receptor beta chains sequenced from one sample in a study of lymphopenia after photon versus proton radiotherapy (dated by TCRdb to the late 2010s). Receptor libraries were prepared by the immunoSEQ multiplex PCR assay. TCRdb mirrors the immuneACCESS table, restricted to in-frame sequences. Some clones are absent from its copies; in checked studies, under half trace to an unresolved V gene, and the reason for the others is unknown. For this sample the table gives more than 25,000 clones, of which approximately 88% were detected only once. The ten most abundant clones make up around 50% of the sample. This material consisted of peripheral blood, taken from a patient treated with proton-based radiotherapy. These receptors originate from a woman aged 55 to 70 with cholangiocarcinoma. Some clones in this sample may be carry-over from other donors' samples.

V usage is TRBV7-2 and J usage is TRBJ2-2; D unresolved. The ends were cut back, 2 bases at V and 6 bases at J, with 4 bases in the middle. The CDR3 has 12 amino acids. The germline gives CDR1 SGHTA, CDR2 FQGNSA. The CDR3 region is CASSLNSGELFF. The CDR3 nucleotides read TGTGCCAGCAGCTTAAATTCCGGGGAGCTGTTTTTT.

This clone was picked up a small number of times. The chain uses TRBV4-3 and TRBJ1-4, with 8 bases identical to TRBD1. The CDR3 has 16 amino acids. Germline CDR1 and CDR2: LGHNA and YSLEER. J lost 7 bases, V lost 3 bases, and 10 bases had no gene match. This CDR3 reads CASSQDRDLIVEKLFF. DNA of the CDR3: TGCGCCAGCAGCCAGGACAGGGATCTCATAGTTGAAAAACTGTTTTTT.